This T cell receptor (beta chain) was captured in a study of identical twins. About this clonotype: Its antigen is not known.

Unique molecular identifiers were present on the cDNA, which also gained a universal primer site by template switching. MiXCR, applied by TCRdb to the 5' RACE reads, yields one record per CDR3 protein. The sample lists about 720,000 distinct CDR3 sequences, about 9.4% occurring once. J lost 6 bases, V lost 2 bases, and 4 bases had no gene match. This CDR3 comprises 14 residues. Germline loops: CDR1 MNHEY, CDR2 SVGAGI. Findings and limits, study-wide: Rather than following the same donors, the conclusions depended on cross-sectional statistical analysis.

The data were also submitted as part of a second study, on yellow fever vaccine responses in identical twins.

Material: PBMCs. The clonotype originates from a woman aged 18-35 years in good health. The chain links TRBV6-5 to TRBJ1-2; 9 bases match TRBD1. DNA for the CDR3: TGTGCCAGCAGTTACGGGACAGGGTTTAATGGCTACACCTTC. Translation gives CASSYGTGFNGYTF.